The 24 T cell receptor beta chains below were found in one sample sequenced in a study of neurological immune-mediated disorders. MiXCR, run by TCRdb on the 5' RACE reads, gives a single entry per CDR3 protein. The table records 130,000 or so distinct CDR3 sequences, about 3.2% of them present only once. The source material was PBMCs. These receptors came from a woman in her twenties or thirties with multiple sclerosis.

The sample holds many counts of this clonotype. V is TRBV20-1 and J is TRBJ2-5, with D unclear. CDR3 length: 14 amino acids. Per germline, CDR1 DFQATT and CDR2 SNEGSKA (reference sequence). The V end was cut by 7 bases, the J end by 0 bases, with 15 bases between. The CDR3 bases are TGCAGTGTAATAGGTTTGGTGGACCAAGAGACCCAGTACTTC. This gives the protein CSVIGLVDQETQYF.

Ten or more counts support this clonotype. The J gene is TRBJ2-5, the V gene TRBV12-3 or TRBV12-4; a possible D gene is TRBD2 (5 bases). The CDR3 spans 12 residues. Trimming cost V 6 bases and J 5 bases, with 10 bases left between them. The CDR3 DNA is TGTGCCAGCAGCTTCACGGGGGAGACCCAGTACTTC. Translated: CASSFTGETQYF.

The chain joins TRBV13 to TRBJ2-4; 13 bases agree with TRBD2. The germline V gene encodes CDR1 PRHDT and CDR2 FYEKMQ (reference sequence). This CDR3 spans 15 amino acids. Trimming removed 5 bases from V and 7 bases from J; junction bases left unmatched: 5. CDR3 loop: CASSGLAGAGNIQYF. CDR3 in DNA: TGTGCCAGCAGCGGACTAGCGGGGGCAGGCAACATTCAGTACTTC. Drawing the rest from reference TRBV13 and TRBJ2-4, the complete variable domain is AAGVIQSPRHLIKEKRETATLKCYPIPRHDTVYWYQQGPGQDPQFLISFYEKMQSDKGSIPDRFSAQQFSDYHSELNMSSLELGDSALYFCASSGLAGAGNIQYFGAGTRLSVL.

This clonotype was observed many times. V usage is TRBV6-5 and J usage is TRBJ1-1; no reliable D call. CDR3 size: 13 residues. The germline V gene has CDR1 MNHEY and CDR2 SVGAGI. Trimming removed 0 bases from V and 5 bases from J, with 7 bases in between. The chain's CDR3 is CASSYSGWTEAFF. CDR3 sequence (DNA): TGTGCCAGCAGTTACTCGGGATGGACTGAAGCTTTCTTT.

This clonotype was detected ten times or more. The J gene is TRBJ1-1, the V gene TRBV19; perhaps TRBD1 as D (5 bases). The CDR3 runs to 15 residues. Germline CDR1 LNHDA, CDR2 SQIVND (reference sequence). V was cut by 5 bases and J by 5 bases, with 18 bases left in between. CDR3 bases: TGTGCCAGTAGTTTGCGGGGGAGCGGAGCGACTGAAGCTTTCTTT. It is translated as CASSLRGSGATEAFF.

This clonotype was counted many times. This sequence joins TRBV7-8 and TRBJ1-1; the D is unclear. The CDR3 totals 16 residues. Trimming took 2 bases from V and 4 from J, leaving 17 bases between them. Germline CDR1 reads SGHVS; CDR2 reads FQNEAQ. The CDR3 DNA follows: TGTGCCAGCAGCTTATTAAAGGCAGATGTGAGCACTGAAGCTTTCTTT. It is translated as CASSLLKADVSTEAFF.

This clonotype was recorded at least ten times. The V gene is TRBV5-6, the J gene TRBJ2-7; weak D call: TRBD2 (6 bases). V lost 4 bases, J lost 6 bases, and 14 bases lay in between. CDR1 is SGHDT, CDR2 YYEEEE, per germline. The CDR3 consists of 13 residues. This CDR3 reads CASSPGGELEQYF. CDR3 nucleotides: TGTGCCAGCAGCCCTGGCGGGGAACTCGAGCAGTACTTC.

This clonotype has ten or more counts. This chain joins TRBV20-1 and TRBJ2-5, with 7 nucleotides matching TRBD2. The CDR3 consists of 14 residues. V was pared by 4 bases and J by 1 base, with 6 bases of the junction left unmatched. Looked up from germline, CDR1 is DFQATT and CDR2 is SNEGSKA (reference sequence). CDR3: CSANAGDFQETQYF. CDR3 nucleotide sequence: TGCAGTGCTAACGCGGGGGACTTCCAAGAGACCCAGTACTTC.

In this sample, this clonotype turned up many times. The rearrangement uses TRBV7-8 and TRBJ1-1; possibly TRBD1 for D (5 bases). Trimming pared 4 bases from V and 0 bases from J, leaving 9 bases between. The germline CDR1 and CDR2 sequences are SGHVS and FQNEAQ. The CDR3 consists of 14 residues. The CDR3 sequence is CASSSGGMNTEAFF. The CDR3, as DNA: TGTGCCAGCAGCTCCGGGGGGATGAACACTGAAGCTTTCTTT.

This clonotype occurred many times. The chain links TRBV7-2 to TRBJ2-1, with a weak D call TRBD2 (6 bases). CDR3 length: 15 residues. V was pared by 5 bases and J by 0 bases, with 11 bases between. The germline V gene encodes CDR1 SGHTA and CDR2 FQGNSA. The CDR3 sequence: CASSSRDSSYNEQFF. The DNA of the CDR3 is TGTGCCAGCAGCAGCCGGGACTCCTCCTACAATGAGCAGTTCTTC.

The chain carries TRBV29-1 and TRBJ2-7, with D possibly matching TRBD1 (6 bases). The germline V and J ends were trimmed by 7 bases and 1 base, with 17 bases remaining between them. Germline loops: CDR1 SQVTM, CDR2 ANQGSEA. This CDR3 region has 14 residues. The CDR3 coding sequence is TGCAGCGCCGGGGTCAGAGGGGGATCCTACGAGCAGTACTTC. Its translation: CSAGVRGGSYEQYF.

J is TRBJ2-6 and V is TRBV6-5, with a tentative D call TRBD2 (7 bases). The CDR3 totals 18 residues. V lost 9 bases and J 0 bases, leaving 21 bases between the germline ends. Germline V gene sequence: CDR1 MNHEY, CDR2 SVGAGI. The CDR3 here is CASREGGAIPSGANVLTF. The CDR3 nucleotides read TGTGCCAGTAGGGAGGGGGGGGCTATACCCTCTGGGGCCAACGTCCTGACTTTC.

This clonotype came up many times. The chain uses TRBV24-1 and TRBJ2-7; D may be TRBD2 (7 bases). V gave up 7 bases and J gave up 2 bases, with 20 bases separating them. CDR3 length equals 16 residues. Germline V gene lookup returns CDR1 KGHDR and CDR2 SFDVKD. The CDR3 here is CATRDSRAGHPYEQYF. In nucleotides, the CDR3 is TGTGCCACCAGGGACTCTCGAGCGGGACACCCCTACGAGCAGTACTTC.

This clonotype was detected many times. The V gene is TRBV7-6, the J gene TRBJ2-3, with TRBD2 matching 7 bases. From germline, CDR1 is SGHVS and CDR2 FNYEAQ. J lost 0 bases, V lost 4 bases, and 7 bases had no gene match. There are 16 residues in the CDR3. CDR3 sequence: CASSSSNSGSTDTQYF. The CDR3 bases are TGTGCCAGCAGCTCCTCCAATAGCGGGAGCACAGATACGCAGTATTTT.

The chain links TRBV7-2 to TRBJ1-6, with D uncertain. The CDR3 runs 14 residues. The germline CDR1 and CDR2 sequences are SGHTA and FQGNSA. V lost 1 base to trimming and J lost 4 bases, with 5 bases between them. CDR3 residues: CASSLDWYNSPLHF. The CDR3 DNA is TGTGCCAGCAGCTTAGATTGGTATAATTCACCCCTCCACTTT.

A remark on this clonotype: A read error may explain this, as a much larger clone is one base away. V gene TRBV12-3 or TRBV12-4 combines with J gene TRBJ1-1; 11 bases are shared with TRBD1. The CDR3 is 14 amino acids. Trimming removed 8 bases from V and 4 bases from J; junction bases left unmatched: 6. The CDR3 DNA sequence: TGTGCCAGCGACGGAGGGACAGGGGGCACTGAAGCTTTCTTT. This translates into CASDGGTGGTEAFF.

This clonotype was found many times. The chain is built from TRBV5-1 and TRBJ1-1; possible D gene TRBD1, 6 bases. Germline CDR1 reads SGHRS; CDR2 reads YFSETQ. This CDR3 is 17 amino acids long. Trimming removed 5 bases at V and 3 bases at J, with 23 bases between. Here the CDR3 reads CASSRMKGGASDTEAFF. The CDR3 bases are TGCGCCAGCAGTCGAATGAAGGGGGGCGCGAGCGACACTGAAGCTTTCTTT.

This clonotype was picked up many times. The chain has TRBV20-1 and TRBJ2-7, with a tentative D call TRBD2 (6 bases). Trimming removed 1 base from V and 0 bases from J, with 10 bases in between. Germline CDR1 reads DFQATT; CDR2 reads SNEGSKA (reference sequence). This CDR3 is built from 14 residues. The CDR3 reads CSARGGDFSYEQYF. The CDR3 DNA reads TGCAGTGCTAGAGGGGGGGACTTCTCCTACGAGCAGTACTTC.

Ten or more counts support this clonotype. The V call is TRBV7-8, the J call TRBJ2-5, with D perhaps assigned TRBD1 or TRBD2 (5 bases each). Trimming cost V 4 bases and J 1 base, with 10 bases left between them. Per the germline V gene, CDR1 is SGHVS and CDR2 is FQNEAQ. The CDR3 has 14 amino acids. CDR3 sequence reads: CASSSGRLQETQYF. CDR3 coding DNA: TGTGCCAGCAGCTCGGGACGGCTCCAAGAGACCCAGTACTTC.

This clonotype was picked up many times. CDR3 DNA: TGCAGTGCTAGACCATCAGGGGTCCCCGAGCAGTACTTC. Its protein product is CSARPSGVPEQYF. The chain combines TRBV20-1 with TRBJ2-7; possibly TRBD1 for D (6 bases). This CDR3 is 13 amino acids long. Germline V gives CDR1 DFQATT, CDR2 SNEGSKA (reference sequence). The V end was cut by 2 bases, the J end by 6 bases, with 14 bases between.

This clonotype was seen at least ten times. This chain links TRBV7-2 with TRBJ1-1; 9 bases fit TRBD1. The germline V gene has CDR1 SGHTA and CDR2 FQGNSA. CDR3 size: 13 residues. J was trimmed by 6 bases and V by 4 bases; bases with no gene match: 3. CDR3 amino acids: CASSWDREAEAFF. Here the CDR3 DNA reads TGTGCCAGCAGCTGGGACAGGGAAGCTGAAGCTTTCTTT. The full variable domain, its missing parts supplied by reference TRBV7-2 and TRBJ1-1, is GAGVSQSPSNKVTEKGKDVELRCDPISGHTALYWYRQSLGQGLEFLIYFQGNSAPDKSGLPSDRFSAERTGGSVSTLTIQRTQQEDSAVYLCASSWDREAEAFFGQGTRLTVV.

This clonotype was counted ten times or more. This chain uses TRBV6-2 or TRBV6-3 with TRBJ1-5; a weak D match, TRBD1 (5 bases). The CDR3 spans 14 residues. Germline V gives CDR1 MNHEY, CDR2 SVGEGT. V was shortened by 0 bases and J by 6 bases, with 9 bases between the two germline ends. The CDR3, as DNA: TGTGCCAGCAGTTACTCGGGGCCGTCTCAGCCCCAGCATTTT. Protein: CASSYSGPSQPQHF.

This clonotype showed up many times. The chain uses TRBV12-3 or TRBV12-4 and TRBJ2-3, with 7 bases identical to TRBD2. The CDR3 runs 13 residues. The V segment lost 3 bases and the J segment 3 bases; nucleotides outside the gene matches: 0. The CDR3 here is CASSFGGTDTQYF. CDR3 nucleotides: TGTGCCAGCAGTTTCGGGGGGACAGATACGCAGTATTTT.

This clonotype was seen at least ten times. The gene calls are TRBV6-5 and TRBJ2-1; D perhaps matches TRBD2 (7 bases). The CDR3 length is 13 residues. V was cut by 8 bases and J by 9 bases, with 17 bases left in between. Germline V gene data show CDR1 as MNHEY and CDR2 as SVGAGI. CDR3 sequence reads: CASEGGSLGEQFF. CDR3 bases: TGTGCCAGCGAGGGGGGGAGCCTAGGTGAGCAGTTCTTC.